The entry that follows covers one TCR beta chain sequence. These data are taken from a study of monozygotic twins with inflammatory bowel disease. The CDR3 spans 15 residues. CDR1 and CDR2 (germline): SGHTS, YDEGEE. TCRdb derives one entry per CDR3 protein from the 5' RACE reads, leaving out DNA. The clone table shows 300,000 to 450,000 distinct CDR3 sequences, with the ten largest holding 2.6%. The sequencing input was blood. This sequence originates from a human donor with ulcerative colitis or Crohn's disease, or a healthy co-twin of an affected twin (not recorded which). The chain is built from TRBV5-8 and TRBJ1-5. The CDR3 spells CASSSGRVHNQPQHF.